Included here is one T cell receptor beta chain sequence, with context. In terms of age and location, participants ranged from about 18 to 100 years and lived in about 25 US areas. Clinical history as reported by participants underpinned cohort assignment. This record belongs to a study of blood T cell repertoires in COVID-19. On the study more broadly: The United States, Italy and Spain supplied acute and convalescent COVID-19 samples.

The table came from immunoSEQ multiplex PCR; TCRdb's copy has only in-frame clones and leaves some out. Found here are hundreds of thousands of clones, more than 80% of them singletons; the top ten hold about 2.2%. Per the germline V gene, CDR1 is MNHNY and CDR2 is SVGAGI (reference sequence). The ends were cut back, 2 bases at V and 5 bases at J, with 6 bases in the middle. The CDR3 length is 13 residues. The clonotype was recovered from a young woman who had recovered from COVID-19. This sequence joins TRBV6-6 and TRBJ1-4; unclear D gene. The sequenced sample was PBMCs or T cells enriched from blood (not recorded which). The CDR3: CASSYRGNEKLFF. CDR3 DNA sequence: TGTGCCAGCAGTTACCGCGGGAATGAAAAACTGTTTTTT.